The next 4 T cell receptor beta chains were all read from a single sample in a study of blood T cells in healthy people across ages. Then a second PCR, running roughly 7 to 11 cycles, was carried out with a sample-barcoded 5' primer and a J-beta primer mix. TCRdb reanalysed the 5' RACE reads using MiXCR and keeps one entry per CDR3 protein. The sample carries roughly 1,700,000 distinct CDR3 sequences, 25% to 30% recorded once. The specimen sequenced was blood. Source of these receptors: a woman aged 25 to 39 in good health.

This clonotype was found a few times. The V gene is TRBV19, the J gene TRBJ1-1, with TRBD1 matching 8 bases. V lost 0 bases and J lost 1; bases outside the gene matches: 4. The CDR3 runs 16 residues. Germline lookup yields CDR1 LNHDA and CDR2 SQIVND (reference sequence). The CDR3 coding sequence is TGTGCCAGTAGTATAGACAGGGGGCTGGAGAACACTGAAGCTTTCTTT. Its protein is CASSIDRGLENTEAFF.

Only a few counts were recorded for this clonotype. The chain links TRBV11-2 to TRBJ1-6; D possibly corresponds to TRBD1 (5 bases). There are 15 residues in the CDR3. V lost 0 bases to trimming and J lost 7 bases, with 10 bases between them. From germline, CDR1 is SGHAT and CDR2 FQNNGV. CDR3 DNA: TGTGCCAGCAGCTTAGAACGGGGCCAAAATTCACCCCTCCACTTT. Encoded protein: CASSLERGQNSPLHF.

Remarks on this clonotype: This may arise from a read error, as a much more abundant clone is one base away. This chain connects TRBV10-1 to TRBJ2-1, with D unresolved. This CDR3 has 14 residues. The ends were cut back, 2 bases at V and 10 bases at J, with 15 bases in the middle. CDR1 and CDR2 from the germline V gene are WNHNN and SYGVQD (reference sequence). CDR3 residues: CASSEAPSSYEQFF. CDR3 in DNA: TGCGCCAGCAGTGAGGCACCCTCCTCCTACGAGCAGTTCTTC.

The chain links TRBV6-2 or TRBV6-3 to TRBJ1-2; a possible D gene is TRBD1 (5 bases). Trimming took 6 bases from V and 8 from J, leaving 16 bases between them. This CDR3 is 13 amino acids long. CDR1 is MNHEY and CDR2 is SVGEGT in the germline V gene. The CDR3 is CASRPFSGLGYTF. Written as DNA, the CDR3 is TGTGCCAGCAGACCGTTTTCGGGGCTCGGCTACACCTTC.